Listed below are T cell receptor beta chains from one sample, sequenced in a study of blood T cell repertoires in COVID-19. This table comes from immunoSEQ multiplex PCR, and its TCRdb copy is limited to in-frame clones, with some not included. Among around 180,000 clones listed, around 85% were seen once. The sequencing input was peripheral blood. These receptors were collected from a human donor with active or convalescent COVID-19. The donor label of this sample is uncertain. The conserved cysteine and the conserved F or W are not part of the CDR3 here. Each record gives: V gene, J gene, clone size, CDR3 protein. Clone size appears in some rows only: once, few, many, or a class for an expanded clone.

V gene: TRBV5-1
J gene: TRBJ2-7
clone size: -
CDR3 protein: ASSSTGGSAYEQY

V gene: TRBV3-1/TRBV3-2
J gene: TRBJ2-2
clone size: -
CDR3 protein: ASRSAGGSGELF

V gene: TRBV7-6
J gene: TRBJ2-5
clone size: -
CDR3 protein: ASSRTSGGGETQY

V gene: TRBV7-9
J gene: TRBJ2-1
clone size: -
CDR3 protein: ASSLGWTTSYNEQF

V gene: TRBV9
J gene: TRBJ2-5
clone size: -
CDR3 protein: ASSVAPGSPETQY

V gene: TRBV18
J gene: TRBJ1-3
clone size: -
CDR3 protein: ASSQGLSGNTIY

V gene: TRBV18
J gene: TRBJ1-1
clone size: -
CDR3 protein: ASSLQGAEAF

V gene: TRBV5-1
J gene: TRBJ2-5
clone size: -
CDR3 protein: ASSSGDRKQETQY

V gene: TRBV6-5
J gene: TRBJ2-7
clone size: -
CDR3 protein: ASSYPGTGGHEQY

V gene: TRBV5-1
J gene: TRBJ1-4
clone size: -
CDR3 protein: ASSSGTGDEKLF

V gene: TRBV14
J gene: TRBJ2-7
clone size: -
CDR3 protein: ASSPIRDRLY

V gene: TRBV4-1
J gene: TRBJ1-2
clone size: -
CDR3 protein: ASSQEARYGYT

V gene: TRBV5-1
J gene: TRBJ2-3
clone size: -
CDR3 protein: ASNLEGATQY

V gene: TRBV29-1
J gene: TRBJ2-3
clone size: -
CDR3 protein: SVEAGTRNYDTQY

V gene: TRBV6-1
J gene: TRBJ2-5
clone size: -
CDR3 protein: ASSDNGSGGETQY

V gene: TRBV7-9
J gene: TRBJ2-2
clone size: few
CDR3 protein: ASSFGTSGGPANTGELF

V gene: TRBV24-1
J gene: TRBJ1-2
clone size: -
CDR3 protein: ATMGVNRGVYGYT

V gene: TRBV4-1
J gene: TRBJ1-3
clone size: -
CDR3 protein: ASSQEDRAGNTIY

V gene: TRBV6-2/TRBV6-3
J gene: TRBJ2-4
clone size: -
CDR3 protein: ASSFWGRNIQY

V gene: TRBV30
J gene: TRBJ2-3
clone size: -
CDR3 protein: AWRLAGGGDTQY

V gene: TRBV9
J gene: TRBJ2-2
clone size: -
CDR3 protein: ASSVDQGPGELF

V gene: TRBV7-7
J gene: TRBJ2-1
clone size: -
CDR3 protein: ASSRSGRGGGEQF

V gene: TRBV5-4
J gene: TRBJ2-3
clone size: -
CDR3 protein: ASSLASGITDTQY

V gene: TRBV9
J gene: TRBJ2-2
clone size: -
CDR3 protein: ASSVERKTEYTGELF

V gene: TRBV9
J gene: TRBJ2-2
clone size: -
CDR3 protein: ASSVDRWALGTGELF

V gene: TRBV28
J gene: TRBJ2-3
clone size: -
CDR3 protein: ASSSPRTGRGDTQY

V gene: TRBV5-4
J gene: TRBJ2-3
clone size: -
CDR3 protein: ASRTQRISTDTQY

V gene: TRBV6-2/TRBV6-3
J gene: TRBJ2-7
clone size: few
CDR3 protein: ASSPLGSGGVRSSYEQY

V gene: TRBV24-1
J gene: TRBJ2-5
clone size: -
CDR3 protein: ATSEAGDGETQY

V gene: TRBV12-3/TRBV12-4
J gene: TRBJ1-6
clone size: -
CDR3 protein: ASSRGFSPLH

V gene: TRBV9
J gene: TRBJ1-2
clone size: -
CDR3 protein: ASSVVGGGGYT

V gene: TRBV6-5
J gene: TRBJ2-7
clone size: -
CDR3 protein: ASSYGGDAAYEQY

V gene: TRBV5-1
J gene: TRBJ2-1
clone size: -
CDR3 protein: ASSFSGSGTYNEQF

V gene: TRBV18
J gene: TRBJ1-5
clone size: -
CDR3 protein: ASSPPQGDSNQPQH

V gene: TRBV5-4
J gene: TRBJ1-1
clone size: -
CDR3 protein: ASSPDSGFGAF

V gene: TRBV27
J gene: TRBJ1-2
clone size: -
CDR3 protein: ASSRSREPNYGYT

V gene: TRBV29-1
J gene: TRBJ1-2
clone size: -
CDR3 protein: SVEQVYYGYT

V gene: TRBV11-3
J gene: TRBJ2-1
clone size: -
CDR3 protein: ASSLDQSEQEQF

V gene: TRBV7-9
J gene: TRBJ2-3
clone size: -
CDR3 protein: ASSDGTSGAYGTDTQY

V gene: TRBV11-3
J gene: TRBJ2-7
clone size: -
CDR3 protein: ASSPGVYEQY

V gene: TRBV3-1/TRBV3-2
J gene: TRBJ2-4
clone size: -
CDR3 protein: ASSQGLAEQNIQY

V gene: TRBV28
J gene: TRBJ1-5
clone size: -
CDR3 protein: ATKTGVNQPQH

V gene: TRBV12-5
J gene: TRBJ2-1
clone size: -
CDR3 protein: ASGLTGEGPSGAYNEQF

V gene: TRBV7-9
J gene: TRBJ1-2
clone size: few
CDR3 protein: ASSADTFYGYT

V gene: TRBV2
J gene: TRBJ2-2
clone size: -
CDR3 protein: ASTRLAGGELF

V gene: TRBV7-3
J gene: TRBJ1-1
clone size: -
CDR3 protein: ASSPDRWAEAF

V gene: TRBV7-9
J gene: TRBJ2-1
clone size: -
CDR3 protein: ASSSGGGAYNEQF

V gene: TRBV28
J gene: TRBJ2-7
clone size: -
CDR3 protein: ASSLQGGSQDEQY

V gene: TRBV15
J gene: TRBJ2-6
clone size: -
CDR3 protein: ATSKAGSGANVLT

V gene: TRBV3-1/TRBV3-2
J gene: TRBJ1-1
clone size: once
CDR3 protein: ASSLSWEGGGSIETEAF

V gene: TRBV5-4
J gene: TRBJ1-2
clone size: -
CDR3 protein: ASSFVIGRVYGYT